Presented here are 7 T cell receptor beta chains from one specimen sequenced in a study of glioma-infiltrating T cells. Using RNA template, CDR3s of TCR alpha and beta were amplified with iRepertoire arm-PCR. MiXCR was run by TCRdb on the multiplex PCR reads, yielding one entry per CDR3 protein. Among 150,000 to 200,000 distinct CDR3 sequences listed, around 45% were seen once. Input material: glioma tissue, nonneoplastic brain tissue, or PBMCs (not recorded which). The receptors here all came from a human donor with low-grade glioma or glioblastoma, undergoing nonglioma brain surgery, or in good health (not recorded which).

The rearrangement joins TRBV20-1 to TRBJ1-2; no clear D gene. CDR1 and CDR2 from the germline V gene are DFQATT and SNEGSKA (reference sequence). Deletions cut 5 bases from V and 9 bases from J, with 16 bases between. This CDR3 is 12 amino acids long. CDR3 sequence (DNA): TGCAGTGCTGCTGCGGGGTTTGGTAGCTACACCTTC. It yields the protein CSAAAGFGSYTF.

This clonotype showed up just once. A read error is likely, as this CDR3 ends without the conserved phenylalanine or tryptophan. The gene calls are TRBV29-1 and TRBJ1-2, with D possibly being TRBD1 (5 bases). The CDR3 has 13 amino acids. V was pared by 6 bases and J by 4 bases, with 15 bases between. Germline V CDR1 and CDR2: SQVTM, ANQGSEA. The CDR3: CSVGPEASYGYTL. The CDR3 coding sequence is TGCAGCGTGGGACCTGAGGCATCCTATGGCTACACCCTC.

The rearrangement joins TRBV5-1 to TRBJ2-5, with TRBD2 identical over 7 bases. The junction had 8 bases not matched to a gene; V was cut back by 2 bases and J by 7 bases. This CDR3 comprises 14 residues. Germline assignment: CDR1 SGHRS and CDR2 YFSETQ. This CDR3 reads CASSLPSGEGTQYF. CDR3 sequence (DNA): TGCGCCAGCAGCTTACCTAGCGGTGAAGGGACCCAGTACTTC.

The sample holds a few counts of this clonotype. The rearrangement links TRBV10-3 to TRBJ2-5; 7 nucleotides align to TRBD2. The germline V gene encodes CDR1 ENHRY and CDR2 SYGVKD. There are 16 residues in the CDR3. Trimming at V came to 10 bases and at J to 2 bases, leaving 16 bases not matched to a gene. The CDR3 region is CATAPWAGERQETQYF. The CDR3 DNA is TGTGCCACGGCCCCATGGGCGGGAGAAAGACAAGAGACCCAGTACTTC.

The chain joins TRBV4-1 to TRBJ2-1, with 7 bases matching TRBD1. V dropped 4 bases and J dropped 6; count of bases not matched to a gene: 9. Germline CDR1 MGHRA, CDR2 YSYEKL. This CDR3 is 15 amino acids long. The CDR3 protein is CASSPLPGQINEQFF. CDR3 coding DNA: TGCGCCAGCAGCCCGCTTCCGGGACAGATCAATGAGCAGTTCTTC.

This clonotype appeared many times. The V call is TRBV29-1, the J call TRBJ2-1; TRBD2 matches at 11 bases. Looked up from germline, CDR1 is SQVTM and CDR2 is ANQGSEA. The CDR3 has 14 amino acids. The trim removed 7 bases at V and 5 bases at J, leaving 7 bases unmatched. In DNA form, the CDR3 reads TGCAGCGCGTCGCTAGCGGGAGGCAACAATGAGCAGTTCTTC. Encoded protein: CSASLAGGNNEQFF.

This sequence joins TRBV12-3 or TRBV12-4 and TRBJ1-1; D is uncertain. V was pared by 6 bases and J by 5 bases, with 13 bases between. The CDR3 covers 13 residues. The CDR3 DNA follows: TGTGCCAGCAGCCCAACCGTAGCGACTGAAGCTTTCTTT. Translation gives CASSPTVATEAFF.